The rows below give T cell receptor beta chains drawn from one sample of a study of beta chain features in type 1 diabetes. Clones were sequenced by immunoSEQ multiplex PCR, and TCRdb holds only the in-frame ones, with some missing. The sample holds about 130,000 clones; about a tenth are singletons and the top ten take 0.6% to 0.85%. Sequences were obtained from central memory CD4+ T cells from blood. The receptors come from a man between 18 and 35 years old in good health. CDR3s leave out the opening cysteine and the closing phenylalanine or tryptophan. Each record gives: V gene, D gene, J gene, CDR3 protein. The D gene is left open where the match is weak.

V gene: TRBV28; D gene: TRBD1; J gene: TRBJ2-7; CDR3 protein: ASSLGQASSYEQY
V gene: TRBV7-2; D gene: -; J gene: TRBJ2-5; CDR3 protein: ASSPGGLAKTQY
V gene: TRBV6-6; D gene: -; J gene: TRBJ1-1; CDR3 protein: ASSYSGEETEAF
V gene: TRBV6-6; D gene: TRBD1; J gene: TRBJ2-5; CDR3 protein: ASSPLDRGRETQY
V gene: TRBV28; D gene: TRBD2; J gene: TRBJ2-5; CDR3 protein: ASSLAGALVETQY
V gene: TRBV29-1; D gene: TRBD2; J gene: TRBJ2-3; CDR3 protein: SVRGGLVDTQY
V gene: TRBV2; D gene: -; J gene: TRBJ1-6; CDR3 protein: ASSESGAGSPLH
V gene: TRBV7-9; D gene: TRBD1; J gene: TRBJ1-4; CDR3 protein: ASSLTGGRREKLF
V gene: TRBV7-7; D gene: -; J gene: TRBJ2-1; CDR3 protein: ASSPGVTDVEQF
V gene: TRBV19; D gene: TRBD1; J gene: TRBJ2-1; CDR3 protein: ASGIGQGGRNEQF
V gene: TRBV5-6; D gene: -; J gene: TRBJ1-2; CDR3 protein: ASSLTENYGYT
V gene: TRBV11-2; D gene: TRBD1; J gene: TRBJ2-2; CDR3 protein: ASSARDRGDTGELF
V gene: TRBV4-1; D gene: -; J gene: TRBJ1-1; CDR3 protein: ASSQPLNRAENTEAF
V gene: TRBV28; D gene: TRBD1; J gene: TRBJ2-3; CDR3 protein: ASSSQTGNGKTDTQY
V gene: TRBV5-1; D gene: TRBD1; J gene: TRBJ1-2; CDR3 protein: ASSLGRGSDGYT
V gene: TRBV5-1; D gene: TRBD1; J gene: TRBJ2-1; CDR3 protein: ASSLASTGPYNEQF
V gene: TRBV5-1; D gene: TRBD2; J gene: TRBJ2-5; CDR3 protein: ASYRTSGGSQETQY
V gene: TRBV7-2; D gene: TRBD1; J gene: TRBJ1-4; CDR3 protein: ASSPTTGLATNEKLF
V gene: TRBV19; D gene: TRBD2; J gene: TRBJ2-6; CDR3 protein: ASSVGAGDSGANVLT
V gene: TRBV7-2; D gene: TRBD2; J gene: TRBJ2-1; CDR3 protein: ASSPTSGGRNEQF
V gene: TRBV14; D gene: TRBD2; J gene: TRBJ2-1; CDR3 protein: ASSQGAGAGALNNEQF
V gene: TRBV18; D gene: -; J gene: TRBJ1-4; CDR3 protein: ASSPRGPGGEKLF
V gene: TRBV27; D gene: -; J gene: TRBJ2-3; CDR3 protein: ASSPGDRMKDTQY
V gene: TRBV11-2; D gene: -; J gene: TRBJ2-1; CDR3 protein: ASSRVPNEQF
V gene: TRBV7-6; D gene: -; J gene: TRBJ1-3; CDR3 protein: ASSLSTPISGNTIY
V gene: TRBV5-5; D gene: -; J gene: TRBJ1-2; CDR3 protein: ASSRANPQGEGYT
V gene: TRBV28; D gene: TRBD1; J gene: -; CDR3 protein: ASSLTGGATIPEQY
V gene: TRBV2; D gene: -; J gene: TRBJ1-2; CDR3 protein: ASSDSVTANYGYT
V gene: TRBV30; D gene: TRBD1; J gene: TRBJ2-5; CDR3 protein: AWSVGTAQETQY
V gene: TRBV5-4; D gene: TRBD2; J gene: TRBJ2-3; CDR3 protein: ASSSMAGGEDTQY
V gene: TRBV2; D gene: TRBD1; J gene: TRBJ2-3; CDR3 protein: ASSEDRGPDTQY
V gene: TRBV9; D gene: TRBD1; J gene: TRBJ1-5; CDR3 protein: ASSPTGGEGDQPQH
V gene: TRBV5-6; D gene: -; J gene: TRBJ2-5; CDR3 protein: ASSLVSVWETQY
V gene: TRBV7-2; D gene: TRBD2; J gene: TRBJ2-3; CDR3 protein: ASSLTPGVAGEDTQY
V gene: TRBV5-4; D gene: TRBD1; J gene: TRBJ2-3; CDR3 protein: ASSQGQGALDTQY
V gene: TRBV4-1; D gene: -; J gene: TRBJ2-2; CDR3 protein: ASSQRTDSPGELF
V gene: TRBV5-6; D gene: -; J gene: TRBJ2-2; CDR3 protein: ASSLRGKNTGELF
V gene: TRBV4-2; D gene: TRBD2; J gene: TRBJ2-7; CDR3 protein: ASSQRLAGGYEQY
V gene: TRBV11-2; D gene: -; J gene: TRBJ1-3; CDR3 protein: ASSSGIAGNTIY
V gene: TRBV6-6; D gene: TRBD1; J gene: TRBJ2-2; CDR3 protein: ASSPGGTFRGELF
V gene: TRBV7-2; D gene: -; J gene: TRBJ2-5; CDR3 protein: ASSLAPGDGTQY
V gene: TRBV4-3; D gene: -; J gene: TRBJ2-3; CDR3 protein: ASSQQQASTDTQY
V gene: TRBV7-6; D gene: TRBD2; J gene: TRBJ2-7; CDR3 protein: ASSLVSLAGAGEQY
V gene: TRBV4-2; D gene: -; J gene: TRBJ2-5; CDR3 protein: ASSSTRLVPGQETQY
V gene: TRBV7-9; D gene: -; J gene: TRBJ1-1; CDR3 protein: ASRSQGTTNTEAF
V gene: TRBV4-2; D gene: TRBD1; J gene: TRBJ1-2; CDR3 protein: ASSQPDRVLGYT
V gene: TRBV7-9; D gene: -; J gene: TRBJ1-2; CDR3 protein: ASSLGGDDGYT
V gene: TRBV5-1; D gene: -; J gene: TRBJ1-2; CDR3 protein: ASSWGSGKDYGYT
V gene: TRBV5-1; D gene: TRBD2; J gene: TRBJ2-3; CDR3 protein: ASETSGGPSSTDTQY
V gene: TRBV5-5; D gene: TRBD1; J gene: TRBJ2-5; CDR3 protein: ASLYGTEQETQY
V gene: TRBV14; D gene: -; J gene: TRBJ1-5; CDR3 protein: ASSQNFNQPQH
V gene: TRBV9; D gene: -; J gene: TRBJ2-7; CDR3 protein: ASSVGRGNGQNIYEQY
V gene: TRBV10-3; D gene: TRBD1; J gene: TRBJ1-4; CDR3 protein: ASRTGDLEKLF
V gene: TRBV5-1; D gene: -; J gene: TRBJ2-7; CDR3 protein: ASRPVGAHEQY
V gene: TRBV7-2; D gene: -; J gene: TRBJ1-3; CDR3 protein: ASSNYGSSGNTIY
V gene: TRBV10-3; D gene: TRBD1; J gene: TRBJ1-2; CDR3 protein: AINADGQVYNGYT
V gene: TRBV7-2; D gene: -; J gene: TRBJ2-1; CDR3 protein: ASSFQGGADNEQF